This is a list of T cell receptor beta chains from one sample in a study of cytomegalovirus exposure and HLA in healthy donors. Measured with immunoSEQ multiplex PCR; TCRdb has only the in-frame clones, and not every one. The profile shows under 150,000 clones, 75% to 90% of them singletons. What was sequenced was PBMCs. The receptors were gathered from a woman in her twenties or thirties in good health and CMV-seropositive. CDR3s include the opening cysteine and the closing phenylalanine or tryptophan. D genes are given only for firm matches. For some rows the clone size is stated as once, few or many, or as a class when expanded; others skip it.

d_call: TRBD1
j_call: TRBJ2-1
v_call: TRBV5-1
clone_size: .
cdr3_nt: TGCGCCAGCAGCCACGGGACAGGGGAATACAATGAGCAGTTCTTC
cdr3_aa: CASSHGTGEYNEQFF

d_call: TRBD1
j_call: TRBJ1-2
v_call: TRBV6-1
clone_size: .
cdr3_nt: TGTGCCAGCTTCCGGGACAGGGGGGATGGCTACACCTTC
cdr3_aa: CASFRDRGDGYTF

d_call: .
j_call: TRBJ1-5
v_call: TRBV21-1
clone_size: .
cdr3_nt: TGTGCCAGCAGCTTACCGGGACAGGGAAATCAGCCCCAGCATTTT
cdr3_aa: CASSLPGQGNQPQHF

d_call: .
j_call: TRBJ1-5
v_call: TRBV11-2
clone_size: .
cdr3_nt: TGTGCCAGCAGCTTAAATGCGAATCAGCCCCAGCATTTT
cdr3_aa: CASSLNANQPQHF

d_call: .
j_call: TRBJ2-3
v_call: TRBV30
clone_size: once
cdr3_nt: TGTGCCTGGAGTCTCCAGCAGGGGGATACGCAGTATTTT
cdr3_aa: CAWSLQQGDTQYF

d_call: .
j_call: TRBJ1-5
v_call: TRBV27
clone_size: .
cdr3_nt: TGTGCCAGCAGTTTAGCGGTGTATAGCAATCAGCCCCAGCATTTT
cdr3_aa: CASSLAVYSNQPQHF

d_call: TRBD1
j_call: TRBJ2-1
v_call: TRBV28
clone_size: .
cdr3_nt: TGTGCCAGCAGTCCCGCCTCAGGGGGGCAGTTCTTC
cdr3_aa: CASSPASGGQFF

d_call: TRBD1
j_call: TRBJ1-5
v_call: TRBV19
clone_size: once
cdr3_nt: TGTGCCAGTAAGCCGCAAGGGACAGGGGGCAATCAGCCCCAGCATTTT
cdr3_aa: CASKPQGTGGNQPQHF

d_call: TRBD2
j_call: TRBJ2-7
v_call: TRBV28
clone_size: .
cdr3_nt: TGTGCCAGCAGCCCCGTGGGGGAGGGGAATTACGAGCAGTACTTC
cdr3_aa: CASSPVGEGNYEQYF

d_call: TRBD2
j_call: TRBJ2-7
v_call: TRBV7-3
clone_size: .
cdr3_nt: TGTGCCAGCAGCTTAAAGGTCGGGGGGACCTACGAGCAGTACTTC
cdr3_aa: CASSLKVGGTYEQYF

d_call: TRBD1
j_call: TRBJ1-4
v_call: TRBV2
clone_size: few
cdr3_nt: TGTGCCAGCAGTGAATTGGGGACAGGGGACGAAAAACTGTTTTTT
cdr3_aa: CASSELGTGDEKLFF